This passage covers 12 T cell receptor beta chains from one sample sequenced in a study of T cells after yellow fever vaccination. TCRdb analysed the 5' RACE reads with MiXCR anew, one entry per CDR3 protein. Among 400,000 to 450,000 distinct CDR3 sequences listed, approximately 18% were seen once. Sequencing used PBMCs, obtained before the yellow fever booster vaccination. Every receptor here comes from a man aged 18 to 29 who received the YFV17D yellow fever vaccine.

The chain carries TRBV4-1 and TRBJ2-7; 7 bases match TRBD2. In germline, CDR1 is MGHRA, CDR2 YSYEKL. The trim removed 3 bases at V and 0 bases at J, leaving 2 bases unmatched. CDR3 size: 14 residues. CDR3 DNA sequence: TGCGCCAGCAGCCAGGGGGGGGGCTCCTACGAGCAGTACTTC. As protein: CASSQGGGSYEQYF.

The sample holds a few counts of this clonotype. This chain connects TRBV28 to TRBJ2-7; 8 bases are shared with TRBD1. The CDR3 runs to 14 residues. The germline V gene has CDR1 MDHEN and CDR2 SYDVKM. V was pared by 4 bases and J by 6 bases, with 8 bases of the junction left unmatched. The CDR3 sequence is CASSSGQGSAEQYV. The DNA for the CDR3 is TGTGCCAGCAGTTCAGGACAGGGAAGTGCCGAGCAGTACGTC.

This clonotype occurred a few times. The CDR3 DNA reads as TGCGCCAGCAGTGCGGGACAGGGTGCGGACACTGAAGCTTTCTTT. Protein sequence: CASSAGQGADTEAFF. This chain uses TRBV10-1 with TRBJ1-1, with 9 bases lining up with TRBD1. Germline V lookup: CDR1 WNHNN, CDR2 SYGVQD (reference sequence). Germline trimming cut 4 bases from V and 3 bases from J; bases unmatched to any gene: 6. The CDR3 runs to 15 residues.

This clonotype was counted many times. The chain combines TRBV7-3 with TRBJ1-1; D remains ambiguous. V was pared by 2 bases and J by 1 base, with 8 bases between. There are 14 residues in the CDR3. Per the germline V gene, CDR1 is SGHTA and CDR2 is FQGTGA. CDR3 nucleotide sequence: TGTGCCAGCAGCTTAGGAGGTCCGAACACTGAAGCTTTCTTT. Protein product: CASSLGGPNTEAFF.

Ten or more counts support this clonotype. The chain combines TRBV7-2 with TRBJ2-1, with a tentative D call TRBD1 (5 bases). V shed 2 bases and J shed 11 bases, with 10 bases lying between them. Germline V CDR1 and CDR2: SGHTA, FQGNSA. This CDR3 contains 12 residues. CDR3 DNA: TGTGCCAGCAGCTTATCCAGGGTGAAGCAGTTCTTC. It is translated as CASSLSRVKQFF.

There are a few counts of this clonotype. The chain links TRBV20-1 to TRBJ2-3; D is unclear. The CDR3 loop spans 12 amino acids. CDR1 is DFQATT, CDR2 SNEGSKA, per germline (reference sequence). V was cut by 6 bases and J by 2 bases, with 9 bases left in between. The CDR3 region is CSAPGTTDTQYF. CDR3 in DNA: TGCAGTGCGCCTGGTACCACAGATACGCAGTATTTT.

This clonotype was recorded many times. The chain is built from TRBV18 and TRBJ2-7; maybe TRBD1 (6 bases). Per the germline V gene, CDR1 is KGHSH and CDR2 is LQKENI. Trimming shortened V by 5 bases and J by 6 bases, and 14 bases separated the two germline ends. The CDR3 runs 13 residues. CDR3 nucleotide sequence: TGTGCCAGCTCAAGATCGGACAGTTCCGAGCAGTACGTC. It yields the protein CASSRSDSSEQYV.

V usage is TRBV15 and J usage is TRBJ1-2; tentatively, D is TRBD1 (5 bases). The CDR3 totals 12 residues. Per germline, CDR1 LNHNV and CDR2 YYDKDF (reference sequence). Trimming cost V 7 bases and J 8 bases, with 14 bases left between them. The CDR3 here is CATKKSGGGYTF. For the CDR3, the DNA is TGTGCCACCAAGAAATCCGGGGGAGGCTACACCTTC. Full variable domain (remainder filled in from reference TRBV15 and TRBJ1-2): DAMVIQNPRYQVTQFGKPVTLSCSQTLNHNVMYWYQQKSSQAPKLLFHYYDKDFNNEADTPDNFQSRRPNTSFCFLDIRSPGLGDTAMYLCATKKSGGGYTFGSGTRLTVV.

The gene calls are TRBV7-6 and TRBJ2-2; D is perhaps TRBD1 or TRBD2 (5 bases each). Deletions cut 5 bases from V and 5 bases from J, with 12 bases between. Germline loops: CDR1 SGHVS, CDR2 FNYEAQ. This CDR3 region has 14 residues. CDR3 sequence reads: CASSPTGPTGELFF. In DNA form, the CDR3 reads TGTGCCAGCAGCCCGACGGGGCCTACCGGGGAGCTGTTTTTT.

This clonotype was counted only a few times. The CDR3 DNA is TGCGCCAGCAGCGGAACCGGGACTAGCGAAGAGACCCAGTACTTC. This codes for CASSGTGTSEETQYF. The chain recombines TRBV5-1 with TRBJ2-5, with 10 nucleotides matching TRBD2. The trim removed 4 bases at V and 3 bases at J, leaving 6 bases unmatched. The CDR3 loop spans 15 amino acids. Per the germline V gene, CDR1 is SGHRS and CDR2 is YFSETQ.

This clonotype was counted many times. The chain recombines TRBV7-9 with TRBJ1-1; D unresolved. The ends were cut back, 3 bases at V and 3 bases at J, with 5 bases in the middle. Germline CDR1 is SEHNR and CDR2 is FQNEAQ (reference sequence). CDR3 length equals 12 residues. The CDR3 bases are TGTGCCAGCAGCTTGGGGTACACTGAAGCTTTCTTT. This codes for CASSLGYTEAFF.

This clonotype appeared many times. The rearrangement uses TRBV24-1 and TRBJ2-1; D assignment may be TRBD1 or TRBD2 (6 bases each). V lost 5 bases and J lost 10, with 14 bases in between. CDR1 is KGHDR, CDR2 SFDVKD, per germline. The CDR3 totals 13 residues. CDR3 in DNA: TGTGCCACCAGTGTAGGGGGGACCAAGGAGCAGTTCTTC. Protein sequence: CATSVGGTKEQFF.